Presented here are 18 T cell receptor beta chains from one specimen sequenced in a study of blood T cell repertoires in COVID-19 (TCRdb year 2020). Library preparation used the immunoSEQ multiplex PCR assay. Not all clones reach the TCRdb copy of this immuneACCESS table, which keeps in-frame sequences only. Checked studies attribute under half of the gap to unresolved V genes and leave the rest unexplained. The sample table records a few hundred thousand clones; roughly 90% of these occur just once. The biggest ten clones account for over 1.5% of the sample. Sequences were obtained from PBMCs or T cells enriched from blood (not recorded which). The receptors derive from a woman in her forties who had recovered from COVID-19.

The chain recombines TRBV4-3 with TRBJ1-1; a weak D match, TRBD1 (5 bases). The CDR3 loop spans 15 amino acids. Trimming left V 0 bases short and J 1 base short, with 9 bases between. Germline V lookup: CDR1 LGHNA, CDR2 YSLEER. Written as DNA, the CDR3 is TGCGCCAGCAGCCAAGATCCAGGGCGGAACACTGAAGCTTTCTTT. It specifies CASSQDPGRNTEAFF.

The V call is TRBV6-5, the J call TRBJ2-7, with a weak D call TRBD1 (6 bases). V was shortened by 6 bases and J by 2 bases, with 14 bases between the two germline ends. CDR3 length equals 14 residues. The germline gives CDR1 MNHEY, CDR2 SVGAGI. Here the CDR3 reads CASRHDRKAYEQYF. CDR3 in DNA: TGTGCCAGCAGACACGACAGGAAAGCCTACGAGCAGTACTTC.

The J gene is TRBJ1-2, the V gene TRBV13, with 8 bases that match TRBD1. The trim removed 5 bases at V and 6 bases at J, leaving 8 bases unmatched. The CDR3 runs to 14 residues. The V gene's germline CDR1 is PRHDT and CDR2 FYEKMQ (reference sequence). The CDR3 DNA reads TGTGCCAGCAGCCCGGCCGGGACAGGAGATGGCTACACCTTC. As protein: CASSPAGTGDGYTF.

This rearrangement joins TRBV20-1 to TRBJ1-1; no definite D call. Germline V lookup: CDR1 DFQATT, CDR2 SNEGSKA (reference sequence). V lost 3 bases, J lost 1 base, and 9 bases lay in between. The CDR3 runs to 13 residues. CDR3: CSASEDSNTEAFF. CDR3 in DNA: TGCAGTGCTAGTGAAGACTCGAACACTGAAGCTTTCTTT.

CDR3: CASSGQPTGADNYGYTF. The CDR3 bases are TGTGCCAGCAGCGGCCAACCTACAGGGGCCGACAACTATGGCTACACCTTC. The J gene is TRBJ1-2, the V gene TRBV9; TRBD1 agrees at 7 bases. The germline V gene encodes CDR1 SGDLS and CDR2 YYNGEE. The V and J ends lost 3 bases and 2 bases, in that order; junction bases with no gene match: 13. The CDR3 covers 17 residues.

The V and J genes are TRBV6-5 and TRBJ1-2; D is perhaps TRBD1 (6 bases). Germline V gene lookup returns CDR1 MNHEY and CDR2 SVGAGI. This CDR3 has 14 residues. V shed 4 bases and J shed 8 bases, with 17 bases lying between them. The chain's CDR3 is CASSFGRGDNGYTF. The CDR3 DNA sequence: TGTGCCAGCAGTTTCGGCAGGGGTGATAACGGCTACACCTTC.

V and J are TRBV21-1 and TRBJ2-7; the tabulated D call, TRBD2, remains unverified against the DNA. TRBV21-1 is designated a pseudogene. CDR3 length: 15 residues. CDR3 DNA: TGTGCCAGCAGCCAATTGGAGGTTATGGAGTACGAGCAGTACTTC. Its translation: CASSQLEVMEYEQYF.

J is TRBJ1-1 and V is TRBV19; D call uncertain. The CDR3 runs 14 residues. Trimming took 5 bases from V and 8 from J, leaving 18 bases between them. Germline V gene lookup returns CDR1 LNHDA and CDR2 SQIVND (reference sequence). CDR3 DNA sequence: TGTGCCAGTAGTCCAGGCCTTCTCAATCGGGAAGCTTTCTTT. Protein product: CASSPGLLNREAFF.

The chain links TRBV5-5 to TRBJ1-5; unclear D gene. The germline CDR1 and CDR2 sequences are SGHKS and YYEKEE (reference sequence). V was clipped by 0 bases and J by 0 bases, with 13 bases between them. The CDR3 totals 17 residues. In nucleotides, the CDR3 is TGTGCCAGCAGCTTGGGGCTAGATCGAGATAGCAATCAGCCCCAGCATTTT. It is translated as CASSLGLDRDSNQPQHF.

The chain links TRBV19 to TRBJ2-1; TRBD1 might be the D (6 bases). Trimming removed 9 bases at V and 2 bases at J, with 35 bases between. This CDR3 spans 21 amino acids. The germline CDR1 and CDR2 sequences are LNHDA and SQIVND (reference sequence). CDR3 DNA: TGTGCCAGCAGGGGAACCCAGTATGGGGTGGAGGCGGCCGGGACCTACAATGAGCAGTTCTTC. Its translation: CASRGTQYGVEAAGTYNEQFF.

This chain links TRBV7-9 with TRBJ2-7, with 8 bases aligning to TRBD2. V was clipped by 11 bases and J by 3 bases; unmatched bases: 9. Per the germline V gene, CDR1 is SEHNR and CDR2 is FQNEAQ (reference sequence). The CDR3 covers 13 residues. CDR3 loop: CAYQRGTNYEQYF. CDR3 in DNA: TGTGCCTACCAGCGGGGGACTAACTACGAGCAGTACTTC.

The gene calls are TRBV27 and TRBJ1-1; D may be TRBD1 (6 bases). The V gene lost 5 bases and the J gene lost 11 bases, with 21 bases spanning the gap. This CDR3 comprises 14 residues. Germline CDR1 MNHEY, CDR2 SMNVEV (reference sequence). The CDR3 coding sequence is TGTGCCAGCAGTCAGGGCCTAACACAGGGAATCGCTTTCTTT. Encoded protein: CASSQGLTQGIAFF.

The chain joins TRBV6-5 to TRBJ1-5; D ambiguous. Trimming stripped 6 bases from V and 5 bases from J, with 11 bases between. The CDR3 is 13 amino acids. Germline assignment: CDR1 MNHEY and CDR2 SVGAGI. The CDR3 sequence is CASRTSGYQPQHF. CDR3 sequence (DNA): TGTGCCAGCAGGACCAGCGGGTATCAGCCCCAGCATTTT.

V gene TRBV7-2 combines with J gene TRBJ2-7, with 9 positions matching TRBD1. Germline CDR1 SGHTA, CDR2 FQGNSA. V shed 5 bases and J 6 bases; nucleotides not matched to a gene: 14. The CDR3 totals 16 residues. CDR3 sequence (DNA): TGTGCCAGCAGCCCCTCGGCGGGGACAGGGCTATCCGAGCAGTACTTC. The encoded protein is CASSPSAGTGLSEQYF.

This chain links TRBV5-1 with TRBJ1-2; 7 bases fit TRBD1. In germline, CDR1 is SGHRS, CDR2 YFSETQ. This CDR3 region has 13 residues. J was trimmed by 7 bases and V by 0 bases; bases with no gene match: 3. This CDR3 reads CASSLDRGVGYTF. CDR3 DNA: TGCGCCAGCAGCTTGGACAGGGGTGTTGGCTACACCTTC.

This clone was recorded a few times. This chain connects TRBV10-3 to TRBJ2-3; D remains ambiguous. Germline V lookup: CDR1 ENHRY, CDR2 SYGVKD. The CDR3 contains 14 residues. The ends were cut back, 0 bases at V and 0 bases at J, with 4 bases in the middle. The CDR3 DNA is TGTGCCATCAGTGAGTCGGCTAGCACAGATACGCAGTATTTT. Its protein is CAISESASTDTQYF.

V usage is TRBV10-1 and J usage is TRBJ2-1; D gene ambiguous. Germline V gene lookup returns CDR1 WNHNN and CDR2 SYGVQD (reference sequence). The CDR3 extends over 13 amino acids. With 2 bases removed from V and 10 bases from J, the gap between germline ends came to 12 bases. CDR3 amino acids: CASSEDFATEQFF. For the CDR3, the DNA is TGCGCCAGCAGTGAGGACTTCGCTACGGAGCAGTTCTTC.

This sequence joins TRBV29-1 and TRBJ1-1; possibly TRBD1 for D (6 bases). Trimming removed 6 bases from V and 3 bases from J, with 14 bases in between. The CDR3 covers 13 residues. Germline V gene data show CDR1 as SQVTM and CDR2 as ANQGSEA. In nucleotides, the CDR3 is TGCAGCGTAGGCAGGGGTTTGCACACTGAAGCTTTCTTT. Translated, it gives CSVGRGLHTEAFF.